This T cell receptor beta chain was profiled in a study of blood T cell repertoires in COVID-19. At the level of the study: Sites across the United States, Italy and Spain contributed samples from acute and convalescent COVID-19. Sources were T cells, B-cell-depleted T cells, or PBMCs; the material itself was cDNA or gDNA.

Germline V lookup: CDR1 LGHDT, CDR2 YNNKEL (reference sequence). The CDR3 sequence is 13 residues long. The V segment lost 1 base and the J segment 6 bases; nucleotides outside the gene matches: 3. In the source study's methods: Using reference gene primer amplification, nucleated cell counts were estimated. Sequencing was performed with immunoSEQ multiplex PCR; in TCRdb, only in-frame clones are kept and a portion is missing. V and J calls and clone size follow that table, whereas D and trimming were derived from the DNA. This table has about 110,000 clones, about 80% appearing once. The source is a woman aged 50 to 60 with acute or convalescent COVID-19. Input material: peripheral blood. J is TRBJ2-7 and V is TRBV3-1 (or the pseudogene TRBV3-2); 7 positions match TRBD1. The CDR3 region has the DNA TGTGCCAGCAGCCAAGGGGACAGCCGCGAGCAGTACTTC. The encoded protein is CASSQGDSREQYF.